This is a list of T cell receptor beta chains from one sample in a study of T cell responses to AZD1222 COVID-19 vaccine. Clones were sequenced by immunoSEQ multiplex PCR, and TCRdb holds only the in-frame ones, with some missing. The sample lists about 78,000 clones; 90% were seen once. The sequencing here drew on peripheral blood, taken 28 days after the second AZD1222 dose. The receptors derive from an adult who received the AZD1222 COVID-19 vaccine. The CDR3 runs from the conserved cysteine through the conserved F or W.

CDR3: CASSSRRDMKETQYF; J: TRBJ2-5; V: TRBV3-1/TRBV3-2
CDR3: CAWRQAGVTEAFF; J: TRBJ1-1; V: TRBV30
CDR3: CASSATRFYNEQFF; J: TRBJ2-1; V: TRBV9
CDR3: CASRRQGGSTEAFF; J: TRBJ1-1; V: TRBV27
CDR3: CASSLVPPTSLAYNEQFF; J: TRBJ2-1; V: TRBV11-2
CDR3: CASTLVGGTGELFF; J: TRBJ2-2; V: TRBV27
CDR3: CASSQLQGAPWSTEAFF; J: TRBJ1-1; V: TRBV3-1/TRBV3-2
CDR3: CASSYRPGVSQHF; J: TRBJ1-5; V: TRBV27
CDR3: CASSQGRRYGAPEAFF; J: TRBJ1-1; V: TRBV4-2
CDR3: CASQMNTNQPQHF; J: TRBJ1-5; V: TRBV6-5
CDR3: CASSPRLGLTGNTIYF; J: TRBJ1-3; V: TRBV4-1
CDR3: CASSQFRDAYEQYF; J: TRBJ2-7; V: TRBV3-1/TRBV3-2
CDR3: CASRDRSYNSPLHF; J: TRBJ1-6; V: TRBV6-5
CDR3: CASSYFQGPGNTIYF; J: TRBJ1-3; V: TRBV6-5
CDR3: CASSEVTGGTEAFF; J: TRBJ1-1; V: TRBV2
CDR3: CAPRDISNQPQHF; J: TRBJ1-5; V: TRBV24-1
CDR3: CASSSRDRAPYGYTF; J: TRBJ1-2; V: TRBV6-5
CDR3: CASSLFLDRVYEQYF; J: TRBJ2-7; V: TRBV27
CDR3: CASSGQGPPEAQHF; J: TRBJ1-5; V: TRBV5-5
CDR3: CASSQGTGGAPPPQHF; J: TRBJ1-5; V: TRBV4-1
CDR3: CASRTGRRLDTQYF; J: TRBJ2-3; V: TRBV11-2
CDR3: CASSLDEGRNTEAFF; J: TRBJ1-1; V: TRBV7-9
CDR3: CASSSHPSADTQYF; J: TRBJ2-3; V: TRBV11-3
CDR3: CASSLALFGSYGYTF; J: TRBJ1-2; V: TRBV5-4
CDR3: CASSQGGFPPLHF; J: TRBJ1-6; V: TRBV4-1
CDR3: CASSRDVGSQPQHF; J: TRBJ1-5; V: TRBV3-1/TRBV3-2
CDR3: CASTLQVSGNTIYF; J: TRBJ1-3; V: TRBV6-6
CDR3: CASSSQGWTYF; J: TRBJ2-4; V: TRBV27
CDR3: CASSRQVNSYEQYF; J: TRBJ2-7; V: TRBV5-4
CDR3: CAWNSGGGYEQYF; J: TRBJ2-7; V: TRBV30
CDR3: CASRTEKESPLHF; J: TRBJ1-6; V: TRBV11-3
CDR3: CASSLALSGVTEAFF; J: TRBJ1-1; V: TRBV7-2
CDR3: CASGPGASGNTIYF; J: TRBJ1-3; V: TRBV12-5
CDR3: CATTGLAGGYNEQFF; J: TRBJ2-1; V: TRBV24-1
CDR3: CASSLDPGQAGTGELFF; J: TRBJ2-2; V: TRBV9
CDR3: CASSEGTGFYEQYF; J: TRBJ2-7; V: TRBV9
CDR3: CASSLRQGNSPLHF; J: TRBJ1-6; V: TRBV5-4
CDR3: CASTARLAILVPGQSYEQYF; J: TRBJ2-7; V: TRBV27
CDR3: CASSLGGRDQAYEQYF; J: TRBJ2-7; V: TRBV7-2
CDR3: CASSLLGQGIGQYF; J: TRBJ2-3; V: TRBV11-3
CDR3: CASSAPGLSYEQYF; J: TRBJ2-7; V: TRBV27
CDR3: CAISRTGPYEQYF; J: TRBJ2-7; V: TRBV10-3
CDR3: CASSGNRGPHSPLHF; J: TRBJ1-6; V: TRBV2
CDR3: CASSLDLGGSEKLFF; J: TRBJ1-4; V: TRBV5-4
CDR3: CASSPRGSGGDNEQFF; J: TRBJ2-1; V: TRBV3-1/TRBV3-2
CDR3: CASSLVAGPSYEQYF; J: TRBJ2-7; V: TRBV11-3
CDR3: CASTPRRGGYTGELFF; J: TRBJ2-2; V: TRBV19
CDR3: CATSRTRSGNTIYF; J: TRBJ1-3; V: TRBV15
CDR3: CSIGGNYGYTF; J: TRBJ1-2; V: TRBV29-1
CDR3: CASSLASRQPQHF; J: TRBJ1-5; V: TRBV11-2
CDR3: CASSLSGITDTQYF; J: TRBJ2-3; V: TRBV7-2
CDR3: CAISVGTGDSEAFF; J: TRBJ1-1; V: TRBV10-3
CDR3: CASSLAGVYEQYF; J: TRBJ2-7; V: TRBV5-8
CDR3: CASSLGQVYGYTF; J: TRBJ1-2; V: TRBV7-8
CDR3: CASSQDLGFRTDTEAFF; J: TRBJ1-1; V: TRBV3-1/TRBV3-2
CDR3: CASTSGDTGELFF; J: TRBJ2-2; V: TRBV28
CDR3: CASSPGTDYTEAFF; J: TRBJ1-1; V: TRBV7-8
CDR3: CASSEGNLETQYF; J: TRBJ2-5; V: TRBV2